The 14 T cell receptor beta chains below come from one sample, sequenced in a study of blood T cell repertoires in COVID-19. Some clones are missing from TCRdb's copy, which holds only in-frame ones; the method was immunoSEQ multiplex PCR. Of over 200,000 clones in the sample, around 88% were seen once. Input material: peripheral blood. Receptors were obtained from a woman aged 45-65 years with acute or convalescent COVID-19.

This chain connects TRBV6-2 or TRBV6-3 to TRBJ1-2, with D tentatively TRBD1 (5 bases). V lost 2 bases to trimming and J lost 8 bases, with 12 bases between them. CDR3 length: 13 residues. Germline assignment: CDR1 MNHEY and CDR2 SVGEGT. This CDR3 is CASSYEGVRGYTF. CDR3 nucleotide sequence: TGTGCCAGCAGTTACGAAGGGGTCCGAGGCTACACCTTC.

The gene calls are TRBV5-1 and TRBJ1-1; D might be TRBD1 (5 bases). The CDR3 length is 16 residues. Germline V gene lookup returns CDR1 SGHRS and CDR2 YFSETQ. V was pared by 4 bases and J by 4 bases, with 20 bases between. CDR3 nucleotides: TGCGCCAGCAGCCCGCGCGCGGGGCAGGATAGCACTGAAGCTTTCTTT. Translating it yields CASSPRAGQDSTEAFF. The full variable domain, with the rest looked up from reference TRBV5-1 and TRBJ1-1, is KAGVTQTPRYLIKTRGQQVTLSCSPISGHRSVSWYQQTPGQGLQFLFEYFSETQRNKGNFPGRFSGRQFSNSRSEMNVSTLELGDSALYLCASSPRAGQDSTEAFFGQGTRLTVV.

This chain uses TRBV10-1 with TRBJ1-2, with D maybe TRBD1 (5 bases). CDR1 WNHNN and CDR2 SYGVQD come from the germline V gene (reference sequence). V was clipped by 6 bases and J by 4 bases, with 12 bases between them. CDR3 size: 13 residues. In nucleotides, the CDR3 is TGCGCCAGCAGCGAGACAGAGTCCTATGGCTACACCTTC. This sequence encodes CASSETESYGYTF.

The rearrangement links TRBV12-5 to TRBJ2-7, with TRBD2 identical over 9 bases. Trimming took 1 base from V and 1 from J; bases not matched to a gene: 2. The CDR3 totals 15 residues. Germline loops: CDR1 LGHNT, CDR2 FRNRAP. The CDR3 spells CASGLGAGGSYEQYF. As DNA, the CDR3 is TGTGCTAGTGGTTTGGGAGCGGGAGGTTCCTACGAGCAGTACTTC.

The V gene is TRBV20-1, the J gene TRBJ1-1; D is possibly TRBD1 (6 bases). Germline-derived CDR1 and CDR2 are DFQATT and SNEGSKA (reference sequence). The CDR3 totals 12 residues. Trimming removed 3 bases from V and 5 bases from J, with 10 bases in between. The CDR3 region has the DNA TGCAGTGCTAGTTCGGGACATACTGAAGCTTTCTTT. This codes for CSASSGHTEAFF.

The chain has TRBV2 and TRBJ2-2; 7 positions match TRBD1. Losses at the gene ends were 7 bases for V and 3 bases for J; bases not matched to a gene: 5. CDR1 and CDR2 (germline): SNHLY, FYNNEI. The CDR3 is made up of 14 amino acids. The CDR3 coding sequence is TGTGCCAGCAAGGGACAGACTTACACCGGGGAGCTGTTTTTT. Its translation is CASKGQTYTGELFF.

The chain is built from TRBV5-1 and TRBJ2-6; 11 nucleotides align to TRBD2. This CDR3 is 17 amino acids long. The trim removed 3 bases at V and 2 bases at J, leaving 4 bases unmatched. Germline V CDR1 and CDR2: SGHRS, YFSETQ. CDR3 region: CASSSGLAVPGANVLTF. The CDR3 nucleotides are TGCGCCAGCAGCTCGGGACTAGCGGTTCCTGGGGCCAACGTCCTGACTTTC.

This clone was counted a single time. V gene TRBV4-2 combines with J gene TRBJ2-3; D unresolved. The CDR3 contains 14 residues. The ends were cut back, 4 bases at V and 4 bases at J, with 12 bases in the middle. CDR1 is LGHNA, CDR2 YNFKEQ, per germline. DNA for the CDR3: TGTGCCAGCAGCCGCACCCTAGGAGCAGATACGCAGTATTTT. Translated: CASSRTLGADTQYF.

The genes are TRBV2 and TRBJ2-2, with D tentatively TRBD1 (6 bases). Germline V gene lookup returns CDR1 SNHLY and CDR2 FYNNEI. V was trimmed by 4 bases and J by 1 base, leaving 19 bases between them. CDR3 size: 18 residues. CDR3 sequence: CASSGDSLGTLNTGELFF. CDR3 bases: TGTGCCAGCAGTGGCGATTCGTTGGGGACACTGAACACCGGGGAGCTGTTTTTT. Together with reference TRBV2 and TRBJ2-2, the CDR3 gives the full variable domain: EPEVTQTPSHQVTQMGQEVILRCVPISNHLYFYWYRQILGQKVEFLVSFYNNEISEKSEIFDDQFSVERPDGSNFTLKIRSTKLEDSAMYFCASSGDSLGTLNTGELFFGEGSRLTVL.

V is TRBV14 and J is TRBJ1-6; 8 bases are a match to TRBD1. With 6 bases clipped from V and 7 bases from J, the junction kept 5 bases outside the gene matches. CDR1 and CDR2 from the germline V gene are SGHDN and FVKESK. The CDR3 runs to 14 residues. The CDR3, as DNA: TGTGCCAGCAGTCGACAGGGGCTGAATTCACCCCTCCACTTT. The encoded protein is CASSRQGLNSPLHF.

The chain is built from TRBV27 and TRBJ1-2; TRBD1 matches 8 bases. The V segment lost 11 bases and the J segment 8 bases; nucleotides outside the gene matches: 7. The CDR3 length is 11 residues. The germline V gene has CDR1 MNHEY and CDR2 SMNVEV (reference sequence). CDR3: CAAAQGGGYTF. DNA for the CDR3: TGTGCCGCGGCACAGGGGGGAGGCTACACCTTC.

The gene calls are TRBV6-5 and TRBJ2-1; TRBD1 aligns across 11 bases. V lost 4 bases to trimming and J lost 6 bases; unmatched junction nucleotides: 5. Per germline, CDR1 MNHEY and CDR2 SVGAGI. The CDR3 length is 15 residues. CDR3 DNA sequence: TGTGCCAGCAGTTCCGGACAGGGGGCTATCAATGAGCAGTTCTTC. Its translation is CASSSGQGAINEQFF.

This clone showed up just a few times. The chain is built from TRBV6-6 and TRBJ2-1, with 9 nucleotides matching TRBD2. Germline V gene data show CDR1 as MNHNY and CDR2 as SVGAGI (reference sequence). This CDR3 is built from 16 residues. V shed 2 bases, J shed 3 bases, and the junction held 5 bases outside the gene matches. CDR3 sequence: CASSYGSGSLYNEQFF. The DNA for the CDR3 is TGTGCCAGCAGTTACGGTAGCGGGAGCCTCTACAATGAGCAGTTCTTC.

This chain uses TRBV5-1 with TRBJ2-7, with 9 bases fitting TRBD2. CDR3 length: 14 residues. After removal of 5 bases from V and 0 bases from J, the junction contained 3 bases not matched to a gene. Germline lookup yields CDR1 SGHRS and CDR2 YFSETQ. Here the CDR3 DNA reads TGCGCCAGCAGGCGGACTAGCGCCTCCTACGAGCAGTACTTC. It yields the protein CASRRTSASYEQYF.